The following is a TCR beta chain sequence with its context. Its antigen is still unknown. The input lacks base qualities; no much larger clone sits a single base away. The entry originates in a study of cytomegalovirus exposure and HLA in healthy donors listed by TCRdb under 2017. As for the study more broadly: According to a later analysis, the roughly 120 validation repertoires were produced on the same platform as the 700 or so repertoires of the first cohort. In addition to the first cohort of 666 subjects, a separate validation cohort of over 90 different subjects was used. The study was designed to test whether signatures of past pathogen exposure could be identified by cataloging public T cell receptors. The study combined high-throughput TCR immunosequencing, statistical association of individual TCRs with disease status, and machine learning to predict cytomegalovirus infection status.

The donors belonged to the validation cohort of 90 to 150 subjects, which was separate from the approximately 680-subject first cohort. Receptor libraries were prepared by the immunoSEQ multiplex PCR assay. The published analysis was carried out like this. A statistical classification framework was developed to diagnose cytomegalovirus status using the catalog of TCR beta chain sequences. TCRdb holds this immuneACCESS table with in-frame rearrangements only. Some clones are missing; in checked studies, unresolved V genes explain under half, and the rest has no known cause. Clonal size and the V and J genes are those of that table, whereas D and trimming came from the DNA. The sample includes 80,000 to 95,000 clones, with roughly 96% observed a single time. The ten largest clones add up to about 1.3% of the sample. Study-wide findings and limitations: A later analysis had no HLA typing for the validation cohort, so co-occurrence there was scored across all 110 or so repertoires. The authors suggested that the approach could potentially be generalized to other disease states and immunological phenotypes. Subsequent analysis determined that TCRs grouped into clusters in the first cohort also showed a tendency toward co-occurrence across the 130 or so validation repertoires, and 85% to 95% of cluster scores exceeded 0. The study listed 150 to 200 TCR beta chains as associated with cytomegalovirus. While some public TCRs were present in many individuals, most TCR sequences turned up only very rarely across donors. In both the original and validation cohorts, the classifier was reported to diagnose cytomegalovirus status with high specificity and sensitivity. A few of the identified cytomegalovirus-associated TCR beta chains were confirmed in vitro to be specific for cytomegalovirus antigens.

The CDR3, from cysteine to phenylalanine, totals 15 residues. Of all the DNA, just the CDR3 is kept, 45 bases in frame from base 1. For CDR1 and CDR2, the germline V gene lists SGDLS and YYNGEE. V and J are trimmed by 4 bases and 5 bases, and the gene matches miss 11 bases of the junction. The sample comprised PBMCs. The source of this sequence is a woman between 18 and 30 years old in good health and CMV-seronegative. This sequence uses TRBV9 and TRBJ1-1; 7 bases in the middle match TRBD1. The sequence in DNA is TGTGCCAGCAGCCCCCCGACAGGGTTGGCGACTGAAGCTTTCTTT. Its translation reads: CASSPPTGLATEAFF. The entire variable domain, with the stretches around the CDR3 drawn from the reference TRBV9 and TRBJ1-1 proteins, is DSGVTQTPKHLITATGQRVTLRCSPRSGDLSVYWYQQSLDQGLQFLIQYYNGEERAKGNILERFSAQQFPDLHSELNLSSLELGDSALYFCASSPPTGLATEAFFGQGTRLTVV.